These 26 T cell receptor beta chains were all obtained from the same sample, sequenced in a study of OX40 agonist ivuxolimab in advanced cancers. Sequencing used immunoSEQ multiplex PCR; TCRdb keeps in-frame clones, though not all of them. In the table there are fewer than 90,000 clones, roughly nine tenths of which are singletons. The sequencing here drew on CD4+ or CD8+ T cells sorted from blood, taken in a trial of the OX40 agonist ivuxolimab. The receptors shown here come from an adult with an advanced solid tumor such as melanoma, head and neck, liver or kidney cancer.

CDR3 region: CASIGLFRGAGETQYF. For the CDR3, the DNA is TGTGCCAGCATTGGATTGTTTAGGGGGGCAGGGGAGACCCAGTACTTC. The chain combines TRBV2 with TRBJ2-5, with D tentatively TRBD1 or TRBD2 (6 bases each). Germline V CDR1 and CDR2: SNHLY, FYNNEI. V was shortened by 7 bases and J by 5 bases, with 23 bases between the two germline ends. The CDR3 contains 16 residues.

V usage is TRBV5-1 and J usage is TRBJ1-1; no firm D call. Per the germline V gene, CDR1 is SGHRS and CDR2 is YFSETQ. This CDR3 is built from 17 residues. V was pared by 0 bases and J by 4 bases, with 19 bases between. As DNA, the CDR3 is TGCGCCAGCAGCTTGGGTGGTCATAGGGTGGGCGGCACTGAAGCTTTCTTT. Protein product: CASSLGGHRVGGTEAFF. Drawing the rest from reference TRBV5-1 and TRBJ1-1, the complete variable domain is KAGVTQTPRYLIKTRGQQVTLSCSPISGHRSVSWYQQTPGQGLQFLFEYFSETQRNKGNFPGRFSGRQFSNSRSEMNVSTLELGDSALYLCASSLGGHRVGGTEAFFGQGTRLTVV.

The CDR3 nucleotides read TGTGCCAGCAGCTCCGCCGGGGCGTACAATGAGCAGTTCTTC. As protein: CASSSAGAYNEQFF. The chain joins TRBV7-3 to TRBJ2-1, with D perhaps TRBD1 or TRBD2 (5 bases each). Germline CDR1 and CDR2: SGHTA and FQGTGA. V shed 4 bases and J shed 4 bases, with 11 bases lying between them. CDR3 length: 14 amino acids.

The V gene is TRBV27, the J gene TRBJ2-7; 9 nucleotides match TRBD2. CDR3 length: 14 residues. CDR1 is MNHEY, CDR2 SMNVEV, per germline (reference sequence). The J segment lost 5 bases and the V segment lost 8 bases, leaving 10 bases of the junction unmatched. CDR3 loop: CASCRTSVLHEQYF. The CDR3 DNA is TGTGCCAGCTGTCGGACTAGCGTTCTCCACGAGCAGTACTTC.

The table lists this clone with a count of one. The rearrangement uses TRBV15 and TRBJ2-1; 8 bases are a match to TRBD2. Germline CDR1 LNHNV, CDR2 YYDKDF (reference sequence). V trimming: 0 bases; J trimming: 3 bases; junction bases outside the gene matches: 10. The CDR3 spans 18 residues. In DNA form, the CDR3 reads TGTGCCACCAGCAGAGACCGGCGGGTAGCGGGATTCTACAATGAGCAGTTCTTC. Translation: CATSRDRRVAGFYNEQFF.

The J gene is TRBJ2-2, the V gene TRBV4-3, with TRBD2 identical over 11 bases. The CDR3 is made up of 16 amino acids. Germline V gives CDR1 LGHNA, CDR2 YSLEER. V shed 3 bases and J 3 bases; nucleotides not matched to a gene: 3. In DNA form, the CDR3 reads TGCGCCAGCAGCCAGGGGACTAGCGGATACACCGGGGAGCTGTTTTTT. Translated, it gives CASSQGTSGYTGELFF.

In nucleotides, the CDR3 is TGTGCCAGCGGCGCAGCCGCTGGGGAAAAACTGTTTTTT. It specifies CASGAAAGEKLFF. The chain employs TRBV2 and TRBJ1-4, with no clear D. The CDR3 has 13 amino acids. CDR1 SNHLY and CDR2 FYNNEI come from the germline V gene. V was cut by 8 bases and J by 8 bases, with 15 bases left in between. The full variable domain, with the rest looked up from reference TRBV2 and TRBJ1-4, is EPEVTQTPSHQVTQMGQEVILRCVPISNHLYFYWYRQILGQKVEFLVSFYNNEISEKSEIFDDQFSVERPDGSNFTLKIRSTKLEDSAMYFCASGAAAGEKLFFGSGTQLSVL.

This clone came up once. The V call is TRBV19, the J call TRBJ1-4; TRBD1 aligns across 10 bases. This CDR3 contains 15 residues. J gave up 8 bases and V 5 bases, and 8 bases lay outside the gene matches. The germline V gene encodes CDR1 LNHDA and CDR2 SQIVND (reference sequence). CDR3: CASSARDRGQEKLFF. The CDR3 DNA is TGTGCCAGTAGTGCCCGGGACAGGGGCCAAGAAAAACTGTTTTTT.

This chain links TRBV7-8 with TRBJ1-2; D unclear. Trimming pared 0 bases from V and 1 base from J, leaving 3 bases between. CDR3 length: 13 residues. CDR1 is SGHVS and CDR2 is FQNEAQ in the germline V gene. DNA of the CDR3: TGTGCCAGCAGCTTAGCTTATAACTATGGCTACACCTTC. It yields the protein CASSLAYNYGYTF. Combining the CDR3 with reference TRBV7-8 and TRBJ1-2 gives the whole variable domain GAGVSQSPRYKVAKRGQDVALRCDPISGHVSLFWYQQALGQGPEFLTYFQNEAQLDKSGLPSDRFFAERPEGSVSTLKIQRTQQEDSAVYLCASSLAYNYGYTFGSGTRLTVV.

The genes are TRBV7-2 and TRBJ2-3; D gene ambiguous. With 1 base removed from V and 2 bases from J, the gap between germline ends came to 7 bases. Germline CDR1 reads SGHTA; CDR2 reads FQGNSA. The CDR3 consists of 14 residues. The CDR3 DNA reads TGTGCCAGCAGCTTAGACTTTGACACAGATACGCAGTATTTT. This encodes CASSLDFDTDTQYF.

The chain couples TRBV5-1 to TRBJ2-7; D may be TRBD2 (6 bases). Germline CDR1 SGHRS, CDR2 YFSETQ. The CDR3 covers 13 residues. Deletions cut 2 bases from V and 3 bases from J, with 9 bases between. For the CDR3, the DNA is TGCGCCAGCAGCTTCACTAGCAGCTACGAGCAGTACTTC. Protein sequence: CASSFTSSYEQYF.

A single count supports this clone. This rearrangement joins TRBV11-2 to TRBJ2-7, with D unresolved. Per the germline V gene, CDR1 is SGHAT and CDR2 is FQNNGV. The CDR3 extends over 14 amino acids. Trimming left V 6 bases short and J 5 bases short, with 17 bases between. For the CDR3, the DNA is TGTGCCAGCAGTGGTAATAAGAGGCCCCACGAGCAGTACTTC. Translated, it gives CASSGNKRPHEQYF.

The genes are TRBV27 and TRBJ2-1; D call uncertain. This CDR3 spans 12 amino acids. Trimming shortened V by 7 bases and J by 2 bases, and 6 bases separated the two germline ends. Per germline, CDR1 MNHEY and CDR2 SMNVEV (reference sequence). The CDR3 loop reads CASTDPYNEQFF. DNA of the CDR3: TGTGCCAGCACTGACCCCTACAATGAGCAGTTCTTC.

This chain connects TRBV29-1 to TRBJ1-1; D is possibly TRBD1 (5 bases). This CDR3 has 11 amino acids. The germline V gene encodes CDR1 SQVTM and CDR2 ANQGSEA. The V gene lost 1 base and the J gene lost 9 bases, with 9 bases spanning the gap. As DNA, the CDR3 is TGCAGCGTTGAAGGGATGGACAAAGCTTTCTTT. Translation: CSVEGMDKAFF.

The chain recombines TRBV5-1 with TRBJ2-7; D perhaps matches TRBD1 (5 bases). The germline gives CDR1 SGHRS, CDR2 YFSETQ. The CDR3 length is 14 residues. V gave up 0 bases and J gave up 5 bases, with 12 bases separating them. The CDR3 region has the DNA TGCGCCAGCAGCTTGGGATGGGGCCGCGACGAGCAGTACTTC. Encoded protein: CASSLGWGRDEQYF.

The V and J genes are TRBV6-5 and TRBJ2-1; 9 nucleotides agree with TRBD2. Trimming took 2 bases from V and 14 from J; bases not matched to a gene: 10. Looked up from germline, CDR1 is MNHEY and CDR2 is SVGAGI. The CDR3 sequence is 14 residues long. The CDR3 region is CASSYVRGGRWEFF. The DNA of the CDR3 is TGTGCCAGCAGTTACGTGCGGGGGGGCAGGTGGGAGTTCTTC.

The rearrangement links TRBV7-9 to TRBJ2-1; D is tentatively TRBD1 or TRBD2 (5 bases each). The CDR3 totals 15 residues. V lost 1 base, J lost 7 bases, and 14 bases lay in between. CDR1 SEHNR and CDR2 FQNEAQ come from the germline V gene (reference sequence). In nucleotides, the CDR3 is TGTGCCAGCAGCTTAGGGGACGGAGGTTTTAATGAGCAGTTCTTC. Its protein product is CASSLGDGGFNEQFF. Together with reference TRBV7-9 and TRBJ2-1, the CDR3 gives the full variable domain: DTGVSQNPRHKITKRGQNVTFRCDPISEHNRLYWYRQTLGQGPEFLTYFQNEAQLEKSRLLSDRFSAERPKGSFSTLEIQRTEQGDSAMYLCASSLGDGGFNEQFFGPGTRLTVL.

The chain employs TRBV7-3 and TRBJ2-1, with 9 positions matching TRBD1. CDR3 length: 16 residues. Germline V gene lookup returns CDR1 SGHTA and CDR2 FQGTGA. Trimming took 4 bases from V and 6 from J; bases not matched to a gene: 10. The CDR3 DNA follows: TGTGCCAGCAGCTCATATACAGGGGGCGCGGGCAATGAGCAGTTCTTC. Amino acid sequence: CASSSYTGGAGNEQFF.

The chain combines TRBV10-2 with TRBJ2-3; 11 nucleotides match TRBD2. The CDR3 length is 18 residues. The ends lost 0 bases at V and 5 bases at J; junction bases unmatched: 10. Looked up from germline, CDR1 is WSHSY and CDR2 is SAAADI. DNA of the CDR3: TGCGCCAGCAGTGAGTCAACTAGCGGGAGTGGTGGGGGAGATACGCAGTATTTT. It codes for CASSESTSGSGGGDTQYF.

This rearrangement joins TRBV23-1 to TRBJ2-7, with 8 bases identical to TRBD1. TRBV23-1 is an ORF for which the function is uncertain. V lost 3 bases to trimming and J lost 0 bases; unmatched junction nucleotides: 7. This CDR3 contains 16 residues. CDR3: CASSHFGTGASYEQYV. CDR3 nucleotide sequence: TGCGCCAGCAGTCATTTCGGGACAGGAGCCTCCTACGAGCAGTACGTC.

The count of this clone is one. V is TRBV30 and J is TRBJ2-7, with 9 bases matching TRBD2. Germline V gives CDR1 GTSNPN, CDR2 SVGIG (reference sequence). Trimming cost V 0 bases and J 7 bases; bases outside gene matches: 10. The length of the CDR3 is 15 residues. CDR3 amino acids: CAWSVPGGRAREQYF. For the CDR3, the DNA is TGTGCCTGGAGTGTACCTGGCGGGAGGGCCAGGGAGCAGTACTTC.

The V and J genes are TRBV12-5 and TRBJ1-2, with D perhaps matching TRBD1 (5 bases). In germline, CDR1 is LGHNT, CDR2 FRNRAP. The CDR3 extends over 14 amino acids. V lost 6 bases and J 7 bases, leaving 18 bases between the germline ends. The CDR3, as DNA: TGTGCTAGTGGATCCGATGGGGCGGCGCGTGGCTACACCTTC. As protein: CASGSDGAARGYTF.

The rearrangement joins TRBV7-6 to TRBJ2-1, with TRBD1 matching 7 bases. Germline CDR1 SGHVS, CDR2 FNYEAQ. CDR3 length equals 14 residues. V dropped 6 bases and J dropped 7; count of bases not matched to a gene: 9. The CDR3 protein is CASSQRQGRNEQFF. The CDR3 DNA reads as TGTGCCAGCAGTCAAAGACAGGGTAGGAATGAGCAGTTCTTC.

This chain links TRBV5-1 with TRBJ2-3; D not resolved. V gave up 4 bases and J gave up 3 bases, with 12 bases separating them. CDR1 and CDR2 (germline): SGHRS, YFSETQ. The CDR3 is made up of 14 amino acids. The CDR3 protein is CASSLSDGTDTQYF. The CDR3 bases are TGCGCCAGCAGCCTCTCGGACGGGACAGATACGCAGTATTTT. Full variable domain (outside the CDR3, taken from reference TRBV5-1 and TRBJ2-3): KAGVTQTPRYLIKTRGQQVTLSCSPISGHRSVSWYQQTPGQGLQFLFEYFSETQRNKGNFPGRFSGRQFSNSRSEMNVSTLELGDSALYLCASSLSDGTDTQYFGPGTRLTVL.

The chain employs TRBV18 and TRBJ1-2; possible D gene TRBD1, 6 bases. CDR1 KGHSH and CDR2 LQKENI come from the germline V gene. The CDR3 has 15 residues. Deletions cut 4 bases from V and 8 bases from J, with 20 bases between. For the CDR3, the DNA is TGTGCCAGCTCACGAAACAGGGATTCCTCGGAAGGCTACACCTTC. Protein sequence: CASSRNRDSSEGYTF.

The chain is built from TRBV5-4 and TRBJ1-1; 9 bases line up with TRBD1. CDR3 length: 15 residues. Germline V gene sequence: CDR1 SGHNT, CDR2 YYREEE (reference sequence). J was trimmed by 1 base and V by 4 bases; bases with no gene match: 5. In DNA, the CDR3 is TGTGCCAGCAGCACTCCGGGACAGGGGAACACTGAAGCTTTCTTT. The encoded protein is CASSTPGQGNTEAFF.